Presented here are 5 T cell receptor beta chains from one specimen sequenced in a study of blood T cell repertoires in COVID-19. Clones were sequenced by immunoSEQ multiplex PCR, and TCRdb holds only the in-frame ones, with some missing. The table shows about 180,000 clones, with 65% to 90% occurring only once. Sequencing was performed on peripheral blood. The receptors were gathered from a man aged 45 to 65 with active or convalescent COVID-19.

The J gene is TRBJ2-1, the V gene TRBV7-2; 11 positions agree with TRBD2. J lost 5 bases, V lost 4 bases, and 7 bases had no gene match. The germline gives CDR1 SGHTA, CDR2 FQGNSA. This CDR3 is built from 16 residues. Written as DNA, the CDR3 is TGTGCCAGCAGCTCCTTCGGGACTAGCGGAAACAATGAGCAGTTCTTC. Translated: CASSSFGTSGNNEQFF. The entire variable domain, with the rest obtained from reference TRBV7-2 and TRBJ2-1, is as follows: GAGVSQSPSNKVTEKGKDVELRCDPISGHTALYWYRQSLGQGLEFLIYFQGNSAPDKSGLPSDRFSAERTGGSVSTLTIQRTQQEDSAVYLCASSSFGTSGNNEQFFGPGTRLTVL.

The rearrangement joins TRBV6-5 to TRBJ2-1; 9 bases align to TRBD2. The CDR3 covers 16 residues. After removal of 4 bases from V and 4 bases from J, the junction contained 8 bases not matched to a gene. Germline V lookup: CDR1 MNHEY, CDR2 SVGAGI. As DNA, the CDR3 is TGTGCCAGCAGTTTATCCGGGACTAGCAGATACAATGAGCAGTTCTTC. It encodes CASSLSGTSRYNEQFF.

The J gene is TRBJ1-6, the V gene TRBV27; weak D call: TRBD1 (5 bases). There are 16 residues in the CDR3. Trimming took 0 bases from V and 6 from J, leaving 12 bases between them. The germline CDR1 and CDR2 sequences are MNHEY and SMNVEV (reference sequence). The CDR3: CASSLSMGLFNSPLHF. The CDR3 DNA sequence: TGTGCCAGCAGTTTATCGATGGGACTCTTTAATTCACCCCTCCACTTT.

On this clone: Other nucleotide sequences from this sample produce the same CDR3. The chain links TRBV29-1 to TRBJ1-2, with a tentative D call TRBD1 (5 bases). Trimming removed 2 bases from V and 4 bases from J, with 8 bases in between. The CDR3 has 12 residues. CDR1 and CDR2 from the germline V gene are SQVTM and ANQGSEA. The CDR3 DNA follows: TGCAGCGTTGAAATCGGGGGCTATGGCTACACCTTC. Its protein product is CSVEIGGYGYTF.

The count of this clone is one. The CDR3 spells CASSLGRGEGKLFF. The CDR3 region has the DNA TGTGCCAGCAGCTTAGGCAGGGGCGAGGGAAAACTGTTTTTT. The chain couples TRBV13 to TRBJ1-4, with D possibly matching TRBD1 (6 bases). This CDR3 has 14 amino acids. V was shortened by 0 bases and J by 10 bases, with 12 bases between the two germline ends. Germline V gives CDR1 PRHDT, CDR2 FYEKMQ (reference sequence). The full variable domain, completed using reference TRBV13 and TRBJ1-4, is AAGVIQSPRHLIKEKRETATLKCYPIPRHDTVYWYQQGPGQDPQFLISFYEKMQSDKGSIPDRFSAQQFSDYHSELNMSSLELGDSALYFCASSLGRGEGKLFFGSGTQLSVL.